This T cell receptor (beta chain) derives from a study of patients and donors after allogeneic stem cell transplantation. TCRdb re-called the RT-PCR reads with MiXCR, one entry per CDR3 protein. The sample consists of about 160,000 distinct CDR3 sequences, approximately 24% of them appearing once. The germline gives CDR1 ENHRY, CDR2 SYGVKD. This CDR3 contains 15 residues. Trimming stripped 6 bases from V and 8 bases from J, with 22 bases between. Sequencing was performed on blood, either unsorted or a sorted T cell fraction (not recorded which). This sequence was found in a human donor who was either an allogeneic HSCT recipient or a stem cell or donor lymphocyte infusion donor (not recorded which). It is not recorded whose cells these are; they may come from a transplant donor. The chain recombines TRBV10-3 with TRBJ1-2; D is perhaps TRBD1 (6 bases). The CDR3 DNA is TGTGCCATCAGCGGGATTCCAGAGAACAGGGAAGGCTACACCTTC. This encodes CAISGIPENREGYTF.